These 29 T cell receptor beta chains were sequenced from one sample in a study of metastatic and nonmetastatic thyroid tumors (dated by TCRdb to the early 2020s). Before undergoing thyroid surgery, none of the patients had been given any kind of treatment. The protocol used for the library was PCR. Sequenced using an Illumina HiSeq 4000. Using fastp trimming at Q25 and MiXCR clonotype assembly, TCRdb reanalyzed the public sequencing data and kept in-frame beta chains. Present in this sample are around 19,000 clones, less than 40% of which were seen just once. The ten largest clones represent 8% to 10% of the sample. The sequenced material came from tumor tissue. These receptors were collected from a male donor with papillary thyroid cancer or a benign thyroid nodule (not recorded which). Some clones in this sample may be carry-over from other donors' samples.

This clone appeared a single time. CDR3: CASSQAQDSNYGYTF. The CDR3 DNA sequence: TGTGCCAGCAGCCAAGCGCAGGACTCTAACTATGGCTACACCTTC. V usage is TRBV4-2 and J usage is TRBJ1-2; D ambiguous. There are 15 residues in the CDR3. Trimming removed 1 base from V and 0 bases from J, with 9 bases in between. CDR1 and CDR2 (germline): LGHNA, YNFKEQ.

V gene TRBV6-1 combines with J gene TRBJ2-2, with D possibly TRBD2 on 5 matching bases. CDR1 is MNHNS and CDR2 is SASEGT in the germline V gene. V lost 6 bases, J lost 5 bases, and 16 bases lay in between. The CDR3 runs 15 residues. CDR3 residues: CASSVLGERTGELFF. As DNA, the CDR3 is TGTGCCAGCAGCGTATTGGGAGAGAGGACCGGGGAGCTGTTTTTT.

In the case of this clone: The sample holds other DNA sequences that translate to the same CDR3. This chain joins TRBV5-1 and TRBJ2-7; the match to TRBD1 covers 9 bases. Unmatched junction bases numbered 7, after V lost 3 bases and J lost 0 bases. This CDR3 contains 16 residues. CDR1 and CDR2 from the germline V gene are SGHRS and YFSETQ. Here the CDR3 DNA reads TGCGCCAGCAGCTCATACCGGGACAGGGCCTCCTACGAGCAGTACTTC. Protein sequence: CASSSYRDRASYEQYF.

The V and J genes are TRBV7-3 and TRBJ2-5, with 11 bases lining up with TRBD2. CDR1 is SGHTA and CDR2 is FQGTGA in the germline V gene. The CDR3 loop spans 15 amino acids. V lost 5 bases, J lost 1 base, and 3 bases stayed unmatched. The CDR3 sequence is CASSPGLAGQETQYF. The CDR3 DNA reads TGTGCCAGCAGCCCCGGACTAGCGGGCCAAGAGACCCAGTACTTC.

This clone was counted a few times. The germline gene is not matched at one end of the junction; a read error may be the cause. V usage is TRBV15 and J usage is TRBJ2-5; D unclear. Per germline, CDR1 LNHNV and CDR2 YYDKDF (reference sequence). The CDR3 totals 15 residues. For the CDR3, the DNA is TGTGCCACCAGCGGGCCGGCCCTGGGCCAAGGGACCCAGTACTTC. Amino acid sequence: CATSGPALGQGTQYF.

V usage is TRBV11-2 and J usage is TRBJ1-2; no clear D gene. The V gene lost 0 bases and the J gene lost 5 bases, with 13 bases spanning the gap. The germline V gene encodes CDR1 SGHAT and CDR2 FQNNGV. The CDR3 is 15 amino acids. The CDR3 spells CASSLEVSPLYGYTF. Here the CDR3 DNA reads TGTGCCAGCAGCTTAGAAGTTAGCCCACTATATGGCTACACCTTC.

This clone occurred many times. The chain couples TRBV19 to TRBJ2-5, with 12 positions matching TRBD2. CDR3 length: 16 amino acids. The germline CDR1 and CDR2 sequences are LNHDA and SQIVND (reference sequence). V was clipped by 7 bases and J by 5 bases; unmatched bases: 11. CDR3 sequence: CASTGLAGGPRETQYF. The CDR3 nucleotides are TGTGCCAGTACTGGGCTAGCGGGAGGGCCGCGGGAGACCCAGTACTTC. The full variable domain, its missing parts supplied by reference TRBV19 and TRBJ2-5, is DGGITQSPKYLFRKEGQNVTLSCEQNLNHDAMYWYRQDPGQGLRLIYYSQIVNDFQKGDIAEGYSVSREKKESFPLTVTSAQKNPTAFYLCASTGLAGGPRETQYFGPGTRLLVL.

In regard to this clone: The same CDR3 also results from other DNA sequences found in this sample. The chain combines TRBV5-1 with TRBJ1-1, with a tentative D call TRBD1 (6 bases). The V gene's germline CDR1 is SGHRS and CDR2 YFSETQ. The V end was cut by 3 bases, the J end by 6 bases, with 21 bases between. CDR3 length: 16 amino acids. The CDR3 loop reads CASSYGTLQGGPEAFF. CDR3 bases: TGCGCCAGCAGCTACGGTACACTCCAAGGGGGTCCTGAAGCTTTCTTT.

This clone has at least ten counts. The rearrangement joins TRBV30 to TRBJ1-1; no firm D call. Germline-derived CDR1 and CDR2 are GTSNPN and SVGIG (reference sequence). V was trimmed by 4 bases and J by 0 bases, leaving 12 bases between them. The CDR3 extends over 14 amino acids. CDR3 in amino acids: CAWTWSVMNTEAFF. The CDR3 DNA follows: TGTGCCTGGACTTGGAGCGTCATGAACACTGAAGCTTTCTTT.

This clone was seen only a few times. The CDR3 carries no conserved terminal phenylalanine or tryptophan, so it likely arises from a read error. V is TRBV7-2 and J is TRBJ2-7; no reliable D call. CDR1 SGHTA and CDR2 FQGNSA come from the germline V gene. Trimming removed 1 base from V and 0 bases from J, with 10 bases in between. This CDR3 contains 15 residues. This CDR3 is CASSLGLPSSYEQYL. The CDR3 region has the DNA TGTGCCAGCAGCTTAGGGCTTCCGAGCTCCTACGAGCAGTACTTG.

The V call is TRBV11-3, the J call TRBJ2-7, with D tentatively TRBD2 (6 bases). Trimming cost V 5 bases and J 7 bases, with 24 bases left between them. Germline values: CDR1 SGHNT, CDR2 YENEEA. The CDR3 loop spans 16 amino acids. In nucleotides, the CDR3 is TGTGCCAGCAGCACGGCTCTGGACTATGGGACGGGTGAGCAGTACTTC. Its translation: CASSTALDYGTGEQYF.

In its sample, this clone ranks as medium-sized. The J gene is TRBJ2-7, the V gene TRBV7-8; tentative D call: TRBD1 (5 bases). Trimming cost V 6 bases and J 4 bases, with 10 bases left between them. CDR1 and CDR2 (germline): SGHVS, FQNEAQ. CDR3 length: 12 residues. The CDR3 DNA follows: TGTGCCAGCAGTTTCGACAGTTACGAGCAGTACTTC. It yields the protein CASSFDSYEQYF.

The sample holds a few counts of this clone. The chain uses TRBV20-1 and TRBJ2-7; 11 bases map to TRBD2. Germline lookup yields CDR1 DFQATT and CDR2 SNEGSKA (reference sequence). The CDR3 is made up of 14 amino acids. Losses at the gene ends were 5 bases for V and 0 bases for J; bases not matched to a gene: 3. Written as DNA, the CDR3 is TGCAGTGCTCTTACTAGCGGGAGCTCCTACGAGCAGTACGTC. Protein: CSALTSGSSYEQYV.

The chain carries TRBV20-1 and TRBJ2-7, with 7 bases that match TRBD2. The V segment lost 5 bases and the J segment 4 bases; nucleotides outside the gene matches: 11. Germline CDR1 reads DFQATT; CDR2 reads SNEGSKA (reference sequence). The CDR3 has 14 residues. In DNA form, the CDR3 reads TGCAGTGCTTTAGCTAGCGGCGGCACTTACGAGCAGTACTTC. It yields the protein CSALASGGTYEQYF.

This clone turned up a few times. The chain has TRBV20-1 and TRBJ1-5, with 7 bases matching TRBD1. The V gene end was trimmed by 4 bases and the J gene end by 7 bases; junction bases not matched to a gene: 16. The CDR3 runs to 16 residues. From germline, CDR1 is DFQATT and CDR2 SNEGSKA (reference sequence). Here the CDR3 DNA reads TGCAGTGCTATATCCGGACAGGTGGCGGGGGGACAGCCCCAGCATTTT. This encodes CSAISGQVAGGQPQHF.

This chain joins TRBV4-1 and TRBJ2-7; D gene uncertain. The ends were cut back, 3 bases at V and 0 bases at J, with 18 bases in the middle. Germline assignment: CDR1 MGHRA and CDR2 YSYEKL. This CDR3 region has 17 residues. The CDR3: CASSHPPRVGVSYEQYF. The CDR3 DNA reads as TGCGCCAGCAGCCACCCCCCCCGTGTAGGCGTCTCCTACGAGCAGTACTTC.

This clone was counted at least ten times. V gene TRBV5-1 combines with J gene TRBJ2-3; TRBD2 matches at 7 bases. This CDR3 is 14 amino acids long. In germline, CDR1 is SGHRS, CDR2 YFSETQ. The V segment lost 0 bases and the J segment 3 bases; nucleotides outside the gene matches: 1. Here the CDR3 DNA reads TGCGCCAGCAGCTTGGGACTAGCAACAGATACGCAGTATTTT. It encodes CASSLGLATDTQYF.

By share, this clone ranks as medium-sized. This rearrangement joins TRBV11-3 to TRBJ1-1; TRBD1 matches 8 bases. The CDR3 covers 17 residues. Germline CDR1 and CDR2: SGHNT and YENEEA. The J segment lost 9 bases and the V segment lost 1 base, leaving 16 bases of the junction unmatched. CDR3 sequence: CASSLGGTGTHGSQAFF. The CDR3 DNA reads TGTGCCAGCAGCTTAGGAGGGACAGGTACTCATGGATCCCAAGCTTTCTTT. Looking up the rest from reference TRBV11-3 and TRBJ1-1 gives the full variable domain: EAGVVQSPRYKIIEKKQPVAFWCNPISGHNTLYWYLQNLGQGPELLIRYENEEAVDDSQLPKDRFSAERLKGVDSTLKIQPAELGDSAVYLCASSLGGTGTHGSQAFFGQGTRLTVV.

In this sample, this clone turned up many times. The V call is TRBV4-1, the J call TRBJ1-3; 9 bases agree with TRBD1. From germline, CDR1 is MGHRA and CDR2 YSYEKL. V was pared by 8 bases and J by 4 bases, with 9 bases of the junction left unmatched. The CDR3 has 15 amino acids. CDR3 bases: TGCGCCAGCGCCCCGGGACAGGGTTTCGGAAACACCATATATTTT. Translated, it gives CASAPGQGFGNTIYF.

This clone appeared a few times. The chain is built from TRBV6-1 and TRBJ1-2; 10 bases are shared with TRBD1. Germline V CDR1 and CDR2: MNHNS, SASEGT. CDR3 length: 15 residues. The ends lost 6 bases at V and 4 bases at J; junction bases unmatched: 8. CDR3 sequence (DNA): TGTGCCAGCAGAAGTAGACAGGGGGCTCGCTATGGCTACACCTTC. It encodes CASRSRQGARYGYTF.

This clone was found once. CDR3 in DNA: TGCGCCAGCAGCTCCAGGGGACTGGGGCGTTACAATGAGCAGTTCTTC. Translated, it gives CASSSRGLGRYNEQFF. This sequence joins TRBV5-1 and TRBJ2-1, with D possibly being TRBD1 or TRBD2 (6 bases each). V shed 3 bases and J shed 4 bases, with 17 bases lying between them. The CDR3 runs 16 residues. Per the germline V gene, CDR1 is SGHRS and CDR2 is YFSETQ.

The genes are TRBV20-1 and TRBJ1-1; 9 bases are a match to TRBD1. V was clipped by 5 bases and J by 0 bases; unmatched bases: 10. This CDR3 contains 16 residues. The germline V gene has CDR1 DFQATT and CDR2 SNEGSKA (reference sequence). CDR3 sequence: CSAADRGPKMNTEAFF. The CDR3, as DNA: TGCAGTGCTGCGGACAGGGGCCCTAAAATGAACACTGAAGCTTTCTTT.

The V and J genes are TRBV30 and TRBJ1-4, with TRBD1 matching over 7 bases. Germline lookup yields CDR1 GTSNPN and CDR2 SVGIG (reference sequence). V was pared by 1 base and J by 8 bases, with 4 bases of the junction left unmatched. This CDR3 has 13 residues. This CDR3 reads CAWSAGGGEKLFF. CDR3 DNA sequence: TGTGCCTGGAGTGCAGGGGGAGGGGAAAAACTGTTTTTT.

This chain links TRBV6-6 with TRBJ2-7; D possibly matches TRBD1 or TRBD2 (6 bases each). CDR3 length equals 17 residues. Between the trimmed V and J ends, which lost 2 bases and 0 bases, there was a span of 17 bases. Looked up from germline, CDR1 is MNHNY and CDR2 is SVGAGI (reference sequence). The CDR3 sequence: CASSYPRDSRGSYEQYV. The CDR3 nucleotides are TGTGCCAGCAGTTACCCCAGGGACTCCAGGGGCTCCTACGAGCAGTACGTC.

By proportion, this clone is medium-sized. Written as DNA, the CDR3 is TGTGCCAGCAGTCCAATGTTGGGGGACCTCTACAATGAGCAGTTCTTC. It specifies CASSPMLGDLYNEQFF. V gene TRBV28 combines with J gene TRBJ2-1; D may be TRBD1 or TRBD2 (5 bases each). There are 16 residues in the CDR3. The V end lost 5 bases, the J end lost 3 bases, and 17 bases lay between the germline ends. Germline assignment: CDR1 MDHEN and CDR2 SYDVKM.

This chain joins TRBV27 and TRBJ2-6; perhaps TRBD2 as D (6 bases). V lost 2 bases and J 4 bases, leaving 12 bases between the germline ends. This CDR3 is built from 16 residues. Germline V gene data show CDR1 as MNHEY and CDR2 as SMNVEV (reference sequence). CDR3 loop: CASSLTGVEGANVLTF. The DNA of the CDR3 is TGTGCCAGCAGTTTAACGGGGGTAGAAGGGGCCAACGTCCTGACTTTC.

The chain has TRBV20-1 and TRBJ1-5; a weak D match, TRBD1 (5 bases). The germline gives CDR1 DFQATT, CDR2 SNEGSKA (reference sequence). There are 13 residues in the CDR3. Trimming left V 4 bases short and J 4 bases short, with 11 bases between. CDR3 region: CSAMTAMNQPQHF. CDR3 DNA: TGCAGTGCTATGACAGCAATGAATCAGCCCCAGCATTTT.

This chain links TRBV6-4 with TRBJ2-7; 7 nucleotides match TRBD1. The CDR3 sequence is 17 residues long. The ends lost 6 bases at V and 5 bases at J; junction bases unmatched: 19. The V gene's germline CDR1 is MRHNA and CDR2 SNTAGT. The CDR3 protein is CASRSTITRTGTNEQYF. CDR3 bases: TGTGCCAGCAGATCCACGATTACCCGGACAGGTACCAACGAGCAGTACTTC.

Sample share makes this clone medium-sized (0.01 to 0.1%). V is TRBV20-1 and J is TRBJ2-7; the D gene is possibly TRBD2 (5 bases). This CDR3 spans 15 amino acids. CDR1 and CDR2 from the germline V gene are DFQATT and SNEGSKA (reference sequence). The V end lost 1 base, the J end lost 6 bases, and 19 bases lay between the germline ends. The CDR3 spells CSARGRAEVWAEQYF. The CDR3 DNA is TGCAGTGCTAGAGGGCGGGCAGAGGTTTGGGCCGAGCAGTACTTC.